A single sample is the source of the 26 T cell receptor beta chains below, sequenced in a study of shared clonotypes between healthy human individuals. Only in-frame clones appear in the TCRdb table, and some are missing; sequencing was by immunoSEQ multiplex PCR. This sample carries about 990,000 clones, approximately 80% of them seen once, and the ten largest clones take 0.6% to 0.7%. The specimen sequenced was memory CD4+ T cells from PBMCs. Subset indicated: CD45RA-negative fraction. These receptors all come from a man aged 18-30 years in good health. Some clones in this sample may be carry-over from other donors' samples.

This rearrangement joins TRBV6-5 to TRBJ2-3, with 10 bases that match TRBD1. Losses at the gene ends were 2 bases for V and 2 bases for J; bases not matched to a gene: 1. This CDR3 has 15 amino acids. Germline assignment: CDR1 MNHEY and CDR2 SVGAGI. This chain's CDR3 is CASSYGTGDTDTQYF. CDR3 DNA: TGTGCCAGCAGTTACGGGACAGGGGACACAGATACGCAGTATTTT.

This clone was recorded a few times. The rearrangement uses TRBV9 and TRBJ2-1, with D unresolved. The CDR3 loop spans 15 amino acids. Germline V gene sequence: CDR1 SGDLS, CDR2 YYNGEE. V gave up 4 bases and J gave up 0 bases, with 11 bases separating them. The CDR3 coding sequence is TGTGCCAGCAGCAGGGTACCCGGCTCCTACAATGAGCAGTTCTTC. As protein: CASSRVPGSYNEQFF.

V and J are TRBV5-4 and TRBJ1-2, with 7 bases identical to TRBD1. Per the germline V gene, CDR1 is SGHNT and CDR2 is YYREEE (reference sequence). Trimming at V came to 1 base and at J to 3 bases, leaving 3 bases not matched to a gene. This CDR3 spans 14 amino acids. CDR3 sequence: CASSLRGGDYGYTF. The CDR3 coding sequence is TGTGCCAGCAGCTTGAGAGGGGGCGACTATGGCTACACCTTC. The variable domain in full, completed from reference TRBV5-4 and TRBJ1-2, reads ETGVTQSPTHLIKTRGQQVTLRCSSQSGHNTVSWYQQALGQGPQFIFQYYREEENGRGNFPPRFSGLQFPNYSSELNVNALELDDSALYLCASSLRGGDYGYTFGSGTRLTVV.

The chain employs TRBV5-4 and TRBJ1-2; D perhaps matches TRBD1 (6 bases). The V and J ends lost 5 bases and 9 bases respectively, with 14 bases between them. The CDR3 has 12 amino acids. Germline-derived CDR1 and CDR2 are SGHNT and YYREEE (reference sequence). The CDR3 is CASRGTSNSYTF. The CDR3 DNA reads as TGTGCCAGCAGGGGGACATCTAATAGCTACACCTTC.

The CDR3 here is CASSRDSIEQFF. CDR3 bases: TGTGCCAGCAGCCGGGACTCAATTGAGCAGTTCTTC. This chain joins TRBV6-5 and TRBJ2-1; the D gene is possibly TRBD2 (6 bases). This CDR3 is 12 amino acids long. Germline CDR1 reads MNHEY; CDR2 reads SVGAGI. The V end lost 6 bases, the J end lost 9 bases, and 12 bases lay between the germline ends.

The genes are TRBV7-2 and TRBJ2-3, with D possibly matching TRBD2 (5 bases). This CDR3 has 14 residues. Germline-derived CDR1 and CDR2 are SGHTA and FQGNSA. V gave up 4 bases and J gave up 5 bases, with 13 bases separating them. Written as DNA, the CDR3 is TGTGCCAGCAGCTCCACTAGTTTATTAGATACGCAGTATTTT. This sequence encodes CASSSTSLLDTQYF.

The chain employs TRBV4-1 and TRBJ2-5; the match to TRBD2 covers 9 bases. Germline lookup yields CDR1 MGHRA and CDR2 YSYEKL. This CDR3 is built from 16 residues. Trimming removed 1 base from V and 4 bases from J; junction bases left unmatched: 7. CDR3 in DNA: TGCGCCAGCAGCCAAGGGTCGAGCGGGAGGCGAGAGACCCAGTACTTC. Amino acids: CASSQGSSGRRETQYF.

About this clone itself: This likely traces to a read error, being one base from a far larger clone. Other nucleotide sequences from this sample produce the same CDR3. This chain links TRBV30 with TRBJ2-4, with D possibly being TRBD1 (6 bases). Trimming cost V 5 bases and J 7 bases, with 12 bases left between them. The V gene's germline CDR1 is GTSNPN and CDR2 SVGIG (reference sequence). The CDR3 is made up of 12 amino acids. In DNA form, the CDR3 reads TGTGCCTGGGCAGGACAGACGAACATTCAGTACTTC. It is translated as CAWAGQTNIQYF.

Details on this clone: At one end, the junction sequence differs from germline, possibly due to a read error. This sequence joins TRBV2 and TRBJ2-1; D perhaps matches TRBD2 (6 bases). This CDR3 has 11 amino acids. Germline values: CDR1 SNHLY, CDR2 FYNNEI. CDR3 nucleotides: TGTGCCAGCAGGGACTACGATGAGCAGTTCTTC. Encoded protein: CASRDYDEQFF.

On this clone itself: Other nucleotide sequences in the sample specify the same CDR3. The rearrangement links TRBV7-2 to TRBJ1-5; D gene ambiguous. CDR1 SGHTA and CDR2 FQGNSA come from the germline V gene. Trimming removed 5 bases at V and 2 bases at J, with 7 bases between. The CDR3 has 13 residues. Written as DNA, the CDR3 is TGTGCCAGCAGCCCGGACGGCAATCAGCCCCAGCATTTT. It translates to CASSPDGNQPQHF.

The chain combines TRBV19 with TRBJ2-1, with D uncertain. CDR3 length: 15 amino acids. Germline lookup yields CDR1 LNHDA and CDR2 SQIVND (reference sequence). V was pared by 4 bases and J by 0 bases, with 10 bases between. CDR3 protein: CASSRWDFSYNEQFF. CDR3 DNA: TGTGCCAGTAGTAGGTGGGATTTCTCCTACAATGAGCAGTTCTTC.

The chain combines TRBV29-1 with TRBJ2-5, with 8 nucleotides matching TRBD1. CDR1 SQVTM and CDR2 ANQGSEA come from the germline V gene. The V segment lost 4 bases and the J segment 3 bases; nucleotides outside the gene matches: 1. This CDR3 contains 12 residues. The DNA of the CDR3 is TGCAGCGTTGCAGGGGGCAAAGAGACCCAGTACTTC. It yields the protein CSVAGGKETQYF. The full variable domain, with the rest looked up from reference TRBV29-1 and TRBJ2-5, is SAVISQKPSRDICQRGTSLTIQCQVDSQVTMMFWYRQQPGQSLTLIATANQGSEATYESGFVIDKFPISRPNLTFSTLTVSNMSPEDSSIYLCSVAGGKETQYFGPGTRLLVL.

This clone has a handful of counts. The CDR3 reads CASRSPAGRWTEAFF. The CDR3 DNA reads TGTGCCAGCCGATCGCCCGCGGGACGGTGGACTGAAGCTTTCTTT. J is TRBJ1-1 and V is TRBV28; tentative D call: TRBD1 (5 bases). CDR1 is MDHEN and CDR2 is SYDVKM in the germline V gene. The CDR3 extends over 15 amino acids. Trimming stripped 8 bases from V and 5 bases from J, with 21 bases between. Drawing the rest from reference TRBV28 and TRBJ1-1, the complete variable domain is DVKVTQSSRYLVKRTGEKVFLECVQDMDHENMFWYRQDPGLGLRLIYFSYDVKMKEKGDIPEGYSVSREKKERFSLILESASTNQTSMYLCASRSPAGRWTEAFFGQGTRLTVV.

This chain links TRBV6-1 with TRBJ2-5, with TRBD2 matching over 12 bases. CDR1 is MNHNS, CDR2 SASEGT, per germline. The CDR3 is 17 residues long. Losses at the gene ends were 1 base for V and 5 bases for J; bases not matched to a gene: 8. CDR3 bases: TGTGCCAGCAGTGAAGTATCTAGCGGGAGGGCGCGGGAGACCCAGTACTTC. Translating gives CASSEVSSGRARETQYF.

V is TRBV7-3 and J is TRBJ2-2, with no clear D. The V end was cut by 0 bases, the J end by 2 bases, with 10 bases between. This CDR3 spans 16 amino acids. The germline V gene has CDR1 SGHTA and CDR2 FQGTGA. In nucleotides, the CDR3 is TGTGCCAGCAGCTTAACGCAAAATCCCAACACCGGGGAGCTGTTTTTT. Amino acid sequence: CASSLTQNPNTGELFF.

The rearrangement joins TRBV2 to TRBJ2-7, with no clear D. With 2 bases removed from V and 0 bases from J, the gap between germline ends came to 8 bases. This CDR3 has 14 amino acids. The germline V gene encodes CDR1 SNHLY and CDR2 FYNNEI. The CDR3 coding sequence is TGTGCCAGCAGTGAAAGGCAGAGCTCCTACGAGCAGTACTTC. It codes for CASSERQSSYEQYF.

The table lists this clone with a few counts. This chain links TRBV7-3 with TRBJ2-7; D is perhaps TRBD1 or TRBD2 (5 bases each). The CDR3 runs to 13 residues. V was pared by 3 bases and J by 6 bases, with 12 bases between. Germline-derived CDR1 and CDR2 are SGHTA and FQGTGA. In DNA, the CDR3 is TGTGCCAGCAGCTTTCCGGGACCAGGCGAGCAGTACTTC. It encodes CASSFPGPGEQYF.

In its sample, this clone was seen many times. The chain joins TRBV19 to TRBJ2-5; 9 bases align to TRBD1. Germline V CDR1 and CDR2: LNHDA, SQIVND (reference sequence). This CDR3 spans 17 amino acids. J gave up 0 bases and V 5 bases, and 10 bases lay outside the gene matches. The CDR3 bases are TGTGCCAGTAGTCCAAGCCGGACAGGGGACTACCAAGAGACCCAGTACTTC. Its protein is CASSPSRTGDYQETQYF.

DNA for the CDR3: TGCGCCAGCAGCCAAGCTCCGCGGTCCGTGAACACTGAAGCTTTCTTT. Amino acids: CASSQAPRSVNTEAFF. The chain carries TRBV4-1 and TRBJ1-1; D is ambiguous. The CDR3 is 16 residues long. Per germline, CDR1 MGHRA and CDR2 YSYEKL. Trimming pared 1 base from V and 0 bases from J, leaving 12 bases between.

The chain joins TRBV5-4 to TRBJ2-7; no clear D gene. CDR3 length: 13 residues. Germline V lookup: CDR1 SGHNT, CDR2 YYREEE (reference sequence). V was trimmed by 4 bases and J by 6 bases, leaving 14 bases between them. CDR3 sequence reads: CASSPPFAGEQYF. CDR3 coding DNA: TGTGCCAGCAGCCCCCCATTCGCAGGCGAGCAGTACTTC. The variable domain in full, with the rest retrieved from reference TRBV5-4 and TRBJ2-7, is ETGVTQSPTHLIKTRGQQVTLRCSSQSGHNTVSWYQQALGQGPQFIFQYYREEENGRGNFPPRFSGLQFPNYSSELNVNALELDDSALYLCASSPPFAGEQYFGPGTRLTVT.

V is TRBV2 and J is TRBJ1-2; 7 bases agree with TRBD1. The CDR3 is 16 amino acids. Trimming cost V 6 bases and J 6 bases; bases outside gene matches: 16. Looked up from germline, CDR1 is SNHLY and CDR2 is FYNNEI. Written as DNA, the CDR3 is TGTGCCAGCAGCAGAACTTCAAGAACAGGGGTAGATGGCTACACCTTC. Translated: CASSRTSRTGVDGYTF.

The chain is built from TRBV5-4 and TRBJ2-7; 8 nucleotides line up with TRBD1. CDR3 size: 14 residues. Germline trimming cut 3 bases from V and 4 bases from J; bases unmatched to any gene: 6. Germline V gene lookup returns CDR1 SGHNT and CDR2 YYREEE (reference sequence). The CDR3: CASSSKGQVYEQYF. CDR3 coding DNA: TGTGCCAGCAGCTCGAAGGGACAGGTATACGAGCAGTACTTC. Based on the CDR3 plus reference TRBV5-4 and TRBJ2-7, the full variable domain is ETGVTQSPTHLIKTRGQQVTLRCSSQSGHNTVSWYQQALGQGPQFIFQYYREEENGRGNFPPRFSGLQFPNYSSELNVNALELDDSALYLCASSSKGQVYEQYFGPGTRLTVT.

The rearrangement joins TRBV28 to TRBJ2-7; 14 nucleotides agree with TRBD2. The CDR3 runs 22 residues. Germline values: CDR1 MDHEN, CDR2 SYDVKM. The ends lost 7 bases at V and 1 base at J; junction bases unmatched: 24. The CDR3 here is CASNNTPGQGTSGSGGSYEQYF. CDR3 nucleotide sequence: TGTGCCAGCAACAATACGCCGGGACAGGGGACTAGCGGGAGTGGGGGGTCCTACGAGCAGTACTTC.

The rearrangement links TRBV27 to TRBJ1-3; the D is unclear. This CDR3 is built from 13 residues. Germline CDR1 is MNHEY and CDR2 is SMNVEV (reference sequence). V lost 4 bases, J lost 4 bases, and 8 bases lay in between. CDR3 loop: CASSWGRGNTIYF. CDR3 coding DNA: TGTGCCAGCAGTTGGGGTAGGGGAAACACCATATATTTT.

The rearrangement links TRBV7-2 to TRBJ2-3; no definite D call. CDR3 length: 14 residues. Germline V CDR1 and CDR2: SGHTA, FQGNSA. Trimming pared 5 bases from V and 5 bases from J, leaving 14 bases between. For the CDR3, the DNA is TGTGCCAGCAGCGCACAGCAGCTAAAAGATACGCAGTATTTT. Translating gives CASSAQQLKDTQYF.

V gene TRBV28 combines with J gene TRBJ2-3; D gene uncertain. Germline values: CDR1 MDHEN, CDR2 SYDVKM. The length of the CDR3 is 13 residues. V lost 6 bases and J lost 2, with 9 bases in between. The chain's CDR3 is CASRLPHTDTQYF. CDR3 coding DNA: TGTGCCAGCAGGCTTCCCCACACAGATACGCAGTATTTT.